This T cell receptor beta chain was sequenced for a study of naive and memory T cell subsets. Both TRBC1 and TRBC2 were covered by a beta constant-region primer of two equimolar oligonucleotides. Nested alpha and beta constant-region primers with the SP2 primer drove four PCR rounds on ligated cDNA. TCRdb recomputed calls from the UMI-ligation and nested PCR reads with MiXCR, one row per CDR3 protein. The table includes under 150,000 distinct CDR3 sequences, about a fifth detected once. General study results and limits: Possibly reflecting memory cells re-expressing CD45RA, a few larger clonotypes occurred in naive repertoires, especially CD8.

The CDR3 length is 14 residues. The germline V gene has CDR1 MNHNS and CDR2 SASEGT. V dropped 6 bases and J dropped 3 bases, with 12 bases sitting between them. As for this clonotype: As yet, its antigen is unknown.

Specimen: naive CD8+ T cells from blood. This TCR was sampled from a human donor in good health. This chain joins TRBV6-1 and TRBJ1-5; D is undetermined. CDR3 DNA sequence: TGTGCCAGCAGCACCAGTGGTTTCAATCAGCCCCAGCATTTT. It translates to CASSTSGFNQPQHF.